This T cell receptor beta chain was observed in a study of human T cells and chemical hapten exposure listed by TCRdb under 2021. With respect to the entire study: For sensitization, 2% DPC in acetone was applied to a roughly 2 cm by roughly 2 cm area of upper inner arm skin. Weekly therapeutic DPC doses were additionally applied to the scalp of patients throughout the approximately 23-week study period. Patch testing was done on the upper back using Finn chambers containing 0.01% DPC, and results were scored after 6 days according to International Contact Dermatitis Research Group standards. The mostly female patient cohort included alopecia areata with under or over 50% scalp involvement, alopecia totalis and alopecia universalis. Libraries were pooled for sequencing, and variation in per-sample TCR yields was attributed mainly to small differences in library volumes within the pool. Peripheral blood TCR repertoire changes were tracked in vivo in alopecia patients during primary and secondary sensitization to the hapten diphenylcyclopropenone (DPC). Blood was sampled from patients pre-sensitization (week 0) and at 2, 6 and about 24 weeks after DPC sensitization. Approximately 28 alopecia patients provided blood for TCR sequencing at one to four time points (pre-sensitization, 2, 6 and 24 weeks).

Paper-wide results and their limitations: DPC sensitization did not change how many TCRs were above 1 in 1000 frequency, and no evidence was found of alterations in global repertoire structure. Repeated subsampling changed both the strength of the expansion versus patch-test correlation and the threshold at which the correlation became significant. A positive correlation was found between the number of PT1 expanded TCRs and patch test score, with significance reached at thresholds 8, 16 and 32 but not 4. All patients had alopecia, a presumed autoimmune disease, so their immune response might differ from that of healthy individuals. Significantly more large CDR3 similarity clusters were formed by expanded TCRs than by pre-sensitization or healthy control sets, consistent with antigen-driven responses.

Via the germline V gene (reference sequence), CDR1 is DFQATT and CDR2 SNEGSKA. V ends up 6 bases short and J 4 bases short, with an unmatched junction base count of 10. Inclusive of the bounding cysteine and phenylalanine, the CDR3 is 15 residues long. Left in the record is the CDR3 DNA by itself, 45 bases read in frame from the first base. This clonotype turned up a few times. There is no known antigen for this receptor. Base qualities are missing; no much larger clone stands one base away. The sample's time point label is to be understood as: patch test 1, 2 weeks after DPC sensitization. The treatment or condition label, as the study defines it: therapeutic diphenylcyclopropenone sensitization with weekly scalp DPC. At each patch-test visit, blood was drawn before the patch test was applied. Eligible patients were aged 18 to 70, diagnosed with alopecia, deemed suitable for DPC therapy, and excluded if pregnant. Total RNA was isolated from unfractionated whole blood collected in Tempus Blood RNA tubes.

Libraries were constructed by RACE. Sequencing instrument: NextSeq 500. During library preparation, unique molecular identifiers were attached to individual cDNA molecules so that TCRs could be counted quantitatively and reproducibly. From each blood RNA sample, both TCR alpha and TCR beta chains were sequenced. In the source study's methods: A median of roughly 100,000 TCRs per sample was observed, with a range of about 23,224 to 700,000. The Decombinator software suite was used to annotate V, J and CDR3 in the TCR reads. To make PS versus PT1 abundance plots, every sample was subsampled to the same number of TCRs (28,000). Expanded TCRs were defined as absent before sensitization and observed at least eight times at the 2-week time point. Using fastp at Q25 and MiXCR, TCRdb reprocessed the public reads and kept productive beta chains. Identical CDR3 proteins give one entry, which carries the most common genes and DNA. The V and J calls shown here were made by TCRdb, not taken from the authors' results. Across this sample there are roughly 180,000 distinct CDR3 sequences, with about 14% seen only once. The ten most abundant clones make up about 1.7% of the sample.

This material consisted of whole blood, taken in connection with sensitization to the hapten diphenylcyclopropenone (DPC). The chain is assembled from TRBV20-1 and TRBJ2-1; 9 middle bases align to TRBD1. This TCR derives from a woman in her twenties or thirties with alopecia areata. Some clones in this sample may be carry-over from other donors' samples. The nucleotide sequence is TGCAGTGCACTTCCCGGGACAGGGCGTTACAATGAGCAGTTCTTC. It codes for CSALPGTGRYNEQFF.